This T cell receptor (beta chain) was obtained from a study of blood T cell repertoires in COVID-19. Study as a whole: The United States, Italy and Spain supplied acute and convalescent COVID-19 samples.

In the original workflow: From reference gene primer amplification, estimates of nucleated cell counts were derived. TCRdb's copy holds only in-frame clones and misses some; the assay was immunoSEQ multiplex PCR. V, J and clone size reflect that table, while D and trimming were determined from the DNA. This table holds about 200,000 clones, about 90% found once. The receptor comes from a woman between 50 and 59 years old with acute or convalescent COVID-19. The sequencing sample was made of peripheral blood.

Here the CDR3 DNA reads TGCGCCAGCAGCCGGATTGACAGAGATAATGAAAAACTGTTTTTT. It codes for CASSRIDRDNEKLFF. J is TRBJ1-4 and V is TRBV5-1; possibly TRBD1 for D (5 bases). V gave up 4 bases and J gave up 4 bases, with 14 bases separating them. The CDR3 is 15 residues long. From germline, CDR1 is SGHRS and CDR2 YFSETQ.